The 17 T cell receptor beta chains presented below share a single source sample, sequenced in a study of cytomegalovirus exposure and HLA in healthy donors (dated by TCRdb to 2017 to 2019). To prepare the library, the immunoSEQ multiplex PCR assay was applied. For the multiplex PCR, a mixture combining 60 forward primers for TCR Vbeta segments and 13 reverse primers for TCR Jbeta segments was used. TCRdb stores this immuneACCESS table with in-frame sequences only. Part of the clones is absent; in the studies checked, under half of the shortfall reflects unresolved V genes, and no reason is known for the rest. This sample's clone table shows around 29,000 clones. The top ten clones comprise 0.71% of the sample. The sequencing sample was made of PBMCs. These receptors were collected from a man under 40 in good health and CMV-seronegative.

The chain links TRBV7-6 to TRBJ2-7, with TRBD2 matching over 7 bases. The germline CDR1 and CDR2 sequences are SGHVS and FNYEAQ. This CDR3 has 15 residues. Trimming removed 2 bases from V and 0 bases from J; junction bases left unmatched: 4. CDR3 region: CASSLLAGISYEQYF. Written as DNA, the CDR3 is TGTGCCAGCAGCTTATTAGCGGGTATCTCCTACGAGCAGTACTTC. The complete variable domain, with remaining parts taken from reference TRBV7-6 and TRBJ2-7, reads GAGVSQSPRYKVTKRGQDVALRCDPISGHVSLYWYRQALGQGPEFLTYFNYEAQQDKSGLPNDRFSAERPEGSISTLTIQRTEQRDSAMYRCASSLLAGISYEQYFGPGTRLTVT.

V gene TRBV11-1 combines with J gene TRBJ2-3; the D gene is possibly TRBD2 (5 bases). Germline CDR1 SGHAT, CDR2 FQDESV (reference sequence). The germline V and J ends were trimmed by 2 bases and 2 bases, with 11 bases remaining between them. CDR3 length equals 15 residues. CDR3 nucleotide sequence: TGTGCCAGCAGCTTAAACCCCGGGGACACAGATACGCAGTATTTT. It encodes CASSLNPGDTDTQYF.

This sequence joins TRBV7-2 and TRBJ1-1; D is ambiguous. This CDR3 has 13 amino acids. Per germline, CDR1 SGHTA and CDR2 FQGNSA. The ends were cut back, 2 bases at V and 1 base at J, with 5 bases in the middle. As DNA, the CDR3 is TGTGCCAGCAGCTTACACACGAACACTGAAGCTTTCTTT. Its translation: CASSLHTNTEAFF.

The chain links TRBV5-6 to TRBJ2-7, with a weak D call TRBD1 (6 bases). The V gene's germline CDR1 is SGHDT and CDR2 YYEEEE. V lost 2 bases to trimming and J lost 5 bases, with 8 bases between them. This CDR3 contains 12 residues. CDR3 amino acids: CASSLQGNEQYF. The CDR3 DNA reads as TGTGCCAGCAGCTTACAGGGCAACGAGCAGTACTTC.

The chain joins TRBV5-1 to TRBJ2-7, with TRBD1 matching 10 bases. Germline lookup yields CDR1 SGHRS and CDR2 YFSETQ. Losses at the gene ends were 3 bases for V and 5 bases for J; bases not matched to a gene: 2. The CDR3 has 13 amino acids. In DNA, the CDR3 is TGCGCCAGCAGCTGGACAGGGGGGCACGAGCAGTACTTC. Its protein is CASSWTGGHEQYF.

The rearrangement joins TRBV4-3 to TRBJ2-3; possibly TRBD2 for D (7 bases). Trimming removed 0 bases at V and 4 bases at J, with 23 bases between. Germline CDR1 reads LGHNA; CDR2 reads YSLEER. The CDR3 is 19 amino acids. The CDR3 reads CASSQDSSIRGRGSDTQYF. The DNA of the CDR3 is TGCGCCAGCAGCCAAGATAGTTCAATTCGGGGGAGGGGGTCAGATACGCAGTATTTT.

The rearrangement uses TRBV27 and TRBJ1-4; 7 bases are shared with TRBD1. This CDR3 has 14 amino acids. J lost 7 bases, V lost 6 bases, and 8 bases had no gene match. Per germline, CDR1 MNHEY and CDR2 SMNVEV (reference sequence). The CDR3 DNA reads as TGTGCCAGCAGCCCCGCAGGGGGATTTGAAAAACTGTTTTTT. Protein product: CASSPAGGFEKLFF.

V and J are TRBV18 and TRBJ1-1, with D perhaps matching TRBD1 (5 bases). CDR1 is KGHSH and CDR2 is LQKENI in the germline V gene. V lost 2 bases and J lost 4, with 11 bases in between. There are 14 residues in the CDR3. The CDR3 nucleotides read TGTGCCAGCTCACCAAGGGGAGGAGGCACTGAAGCTTTCTTT. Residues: CASSPRGGGTEAFF.

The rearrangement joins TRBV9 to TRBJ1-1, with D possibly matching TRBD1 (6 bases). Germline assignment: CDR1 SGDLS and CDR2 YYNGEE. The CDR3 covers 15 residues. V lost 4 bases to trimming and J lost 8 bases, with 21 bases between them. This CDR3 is CASSPYYLGQNEAFF. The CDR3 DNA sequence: TGTGCCAGCAGCCCCTATTACCTCGGACAGAACGAAGCTTTCTTT.

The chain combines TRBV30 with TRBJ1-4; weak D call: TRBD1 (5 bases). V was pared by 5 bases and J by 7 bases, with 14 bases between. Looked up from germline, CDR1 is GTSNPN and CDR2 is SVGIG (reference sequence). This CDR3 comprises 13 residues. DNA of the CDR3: TGTGCCTGGGGGGCCCAGTCGGGTGAAAAACTGTTTTTT. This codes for CAWGAQSGEKLFF.

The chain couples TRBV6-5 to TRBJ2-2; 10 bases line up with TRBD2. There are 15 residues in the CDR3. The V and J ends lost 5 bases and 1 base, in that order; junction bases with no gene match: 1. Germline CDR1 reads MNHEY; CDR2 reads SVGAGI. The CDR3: CASSRLAGNTGELFF. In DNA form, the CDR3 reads TGTGCCAGCAGTAGACTAGCGGGGAACACCGGGGAGCTGTTTTTT.

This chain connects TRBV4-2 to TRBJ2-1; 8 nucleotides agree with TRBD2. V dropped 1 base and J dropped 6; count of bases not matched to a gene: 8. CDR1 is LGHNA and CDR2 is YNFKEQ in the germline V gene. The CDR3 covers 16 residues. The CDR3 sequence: CASSQAYSGEGNEQFF. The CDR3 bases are TGTGCCAGCAGCCAAGCGTATAGCGGGGAGGGCAATGAGCAGTTCTTC.

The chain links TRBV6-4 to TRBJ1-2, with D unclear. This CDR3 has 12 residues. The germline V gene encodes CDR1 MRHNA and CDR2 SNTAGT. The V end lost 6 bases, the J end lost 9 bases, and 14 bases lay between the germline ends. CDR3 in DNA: TGTGCCAGCAGGGATACCGGGTCTAGCTACACCTTC. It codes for CASRDTGSSYTF.

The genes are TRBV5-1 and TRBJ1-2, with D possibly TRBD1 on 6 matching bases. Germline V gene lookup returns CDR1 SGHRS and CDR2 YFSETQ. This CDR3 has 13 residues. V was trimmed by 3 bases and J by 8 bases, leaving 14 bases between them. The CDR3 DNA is TGCGCCAGCAGCTCCGCAGGGGAGGGAGGCTACACCTTC. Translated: CASSSAGEGGYTF.

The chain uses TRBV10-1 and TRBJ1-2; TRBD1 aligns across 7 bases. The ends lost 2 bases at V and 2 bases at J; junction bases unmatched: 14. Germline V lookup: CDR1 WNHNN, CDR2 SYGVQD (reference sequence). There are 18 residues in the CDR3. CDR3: CASSENISSDRVNYGYTF. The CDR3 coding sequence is TGCGCCAGCAGTGAGAATATATCCTCTGACAGGGTGAACTATGGCTACACCTTC.

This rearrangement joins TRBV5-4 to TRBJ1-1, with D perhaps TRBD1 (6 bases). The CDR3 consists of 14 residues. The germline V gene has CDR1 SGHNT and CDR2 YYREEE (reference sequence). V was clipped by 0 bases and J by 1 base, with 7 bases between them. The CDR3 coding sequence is TGTGCCAGCAGCTTGGGCAGGGGGAACACTGAAGCTTTCTTT. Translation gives CASSLGRGNTEAFF.

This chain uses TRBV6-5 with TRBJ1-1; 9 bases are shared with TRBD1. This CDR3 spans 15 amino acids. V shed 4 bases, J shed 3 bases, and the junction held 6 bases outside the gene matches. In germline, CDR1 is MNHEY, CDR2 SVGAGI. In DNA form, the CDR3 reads TGTGCCAGCAGTTCCCCTACAGGGGGCGACACTGAAGCTTTCTTT. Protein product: CASSSPTGGDTEAFF.